Listed here is a single T cell receptor beta chain. Its antigen is undetermined. These data belong to a study of CD8+CD57+ T cells in acquired aplastic anemia. Across the whole study: Sorted CD4+ and CD8+ cell DNA averaged about 3 ug. Study observations and caveats: Patient and control CD8+ Simpson's diversity was not significantly different.

The template for TCR beta VDJ and CDR3 sequence profiling was genomic DNA. One entry per CDR3 protein, called by TCRdb with MiXCR from the reads. The sample records 310,000 or so distinct CDR3 sequences, 56% being singletons. CDR1 is SNHLY and CDR2 is FYNNEI in the germline V gene. The CDR3 has 16 amino acids. V gave up 7 bases and J gave up 2 bases; unmatched junction bases: 5. All patients picked for sequencing had shown, by flow cytometry, an expansion of CD8+CD57+ cells. This rearrangement joins TRBV2 to TRBJ2-1; the match to TRBD2 covers 13 bases. The sample was sorted CD4+, CD8+, or CD8+CD57+ T cells (not recorded which) from PBMCs. The receptor's source is a human donor with aplastic anemia. The CDR3 nucleotides are TGTGCCAGCACCCGGACTAGCGGGGGCACCTACAATGAGCAGTTCTTC. Protein product: CASTRTSGGTYNEQFF.